One T cell receptor beta chain is described in this entry. The germline gives CDR1 MNHNY, CDR2 SVGAGI (reference sequence). Trimming pared 4 bases from V and 1 base from J, leaving 10 bases between. The CDR3 runs to 14 residues. Only in-frame clones appear in the TCRdb table, and some are missing; sequencing was by immunoSEQ multiplex PCR. The sample holds tens of thousands of clones, roughly 86% seen once. This sample is drawn from a study of blood T cell repertoires in COVID-19. The receptor was derived from a human donor in a cohort sampled during active COVID-19. The specimen was peripheral blood. V is TRBV6-6 and J is TRBJ1-1; TRBD1 might be the D (5 bases). The CDR3 is CASSWQGANTEAFF. DNA for the CDR3: TGTGCCAGCAGTTGGCAGGGCGCGAACACTGAAGCTTTCTTT.